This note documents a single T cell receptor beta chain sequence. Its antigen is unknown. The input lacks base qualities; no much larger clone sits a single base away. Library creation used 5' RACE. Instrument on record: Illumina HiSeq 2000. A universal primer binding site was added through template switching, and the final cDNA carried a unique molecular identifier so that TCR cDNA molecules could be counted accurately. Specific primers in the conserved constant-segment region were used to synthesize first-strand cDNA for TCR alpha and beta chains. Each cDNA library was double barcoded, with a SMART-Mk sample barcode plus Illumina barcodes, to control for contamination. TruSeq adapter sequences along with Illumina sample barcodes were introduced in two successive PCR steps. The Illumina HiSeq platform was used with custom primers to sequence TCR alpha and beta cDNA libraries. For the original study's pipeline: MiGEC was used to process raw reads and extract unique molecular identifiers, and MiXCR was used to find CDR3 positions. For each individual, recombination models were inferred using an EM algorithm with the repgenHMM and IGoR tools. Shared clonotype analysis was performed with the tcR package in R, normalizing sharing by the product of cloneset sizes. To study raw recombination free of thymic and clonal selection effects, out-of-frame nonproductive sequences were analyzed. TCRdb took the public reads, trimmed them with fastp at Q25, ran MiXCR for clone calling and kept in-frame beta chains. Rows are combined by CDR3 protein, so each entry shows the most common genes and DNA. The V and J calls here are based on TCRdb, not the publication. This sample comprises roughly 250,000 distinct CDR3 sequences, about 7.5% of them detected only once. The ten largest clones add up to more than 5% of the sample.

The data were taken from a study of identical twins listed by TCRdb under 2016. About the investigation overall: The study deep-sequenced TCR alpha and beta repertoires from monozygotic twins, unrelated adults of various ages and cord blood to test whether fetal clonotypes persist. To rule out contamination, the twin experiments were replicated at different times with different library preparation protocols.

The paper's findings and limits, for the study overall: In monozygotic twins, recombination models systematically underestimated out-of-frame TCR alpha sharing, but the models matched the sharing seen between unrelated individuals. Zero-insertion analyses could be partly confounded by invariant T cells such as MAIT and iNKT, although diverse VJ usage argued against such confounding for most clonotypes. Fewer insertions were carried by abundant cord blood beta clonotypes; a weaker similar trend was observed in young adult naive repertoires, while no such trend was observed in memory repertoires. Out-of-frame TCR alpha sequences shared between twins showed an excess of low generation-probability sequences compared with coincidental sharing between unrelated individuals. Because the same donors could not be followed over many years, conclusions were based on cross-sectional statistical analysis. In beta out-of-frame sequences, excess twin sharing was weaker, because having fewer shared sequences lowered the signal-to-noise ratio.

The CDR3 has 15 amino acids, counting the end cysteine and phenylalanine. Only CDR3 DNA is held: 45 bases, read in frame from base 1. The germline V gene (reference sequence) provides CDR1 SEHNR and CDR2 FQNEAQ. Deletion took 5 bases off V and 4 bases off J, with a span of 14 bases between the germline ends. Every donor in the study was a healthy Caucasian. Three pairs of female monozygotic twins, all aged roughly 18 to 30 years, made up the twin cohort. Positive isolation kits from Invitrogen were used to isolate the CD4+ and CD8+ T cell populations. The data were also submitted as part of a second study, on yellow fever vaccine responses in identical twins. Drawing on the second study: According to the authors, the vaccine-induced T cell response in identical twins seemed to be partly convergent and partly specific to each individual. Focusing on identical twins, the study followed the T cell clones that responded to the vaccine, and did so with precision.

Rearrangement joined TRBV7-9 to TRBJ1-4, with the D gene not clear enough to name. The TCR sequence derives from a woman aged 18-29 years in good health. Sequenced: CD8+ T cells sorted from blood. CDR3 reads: CASSPWTANNEKLFF. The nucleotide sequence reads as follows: TGTGCCAGCAGCCCCTGGACGGCCAATAATGAAAAACTGTTTTTT.